This T cell receptor beta chain emerged from a study of T cell responses to AZD1222 COVID-19 vaccine. Study-level points and caveats: Increased Spike-specific TCR breadth and depth were observed after two AZD1222 doses. With dominance at 160-218 and 743-854, vaccine-associated CD4 TCRs spanned spike. Among spike-specific TCRs, nearly half reportedly target unmutated variant regions. The donors showed a predominance of white British ancestry and of females, with possible underestimation of clonal diversity.

Germline lookup yields CDR1 SNHLY and CDR2 FYNNEI. The CDR3 covers 15 residues. V gave up 4 bases and J gave up 3 bases; unmatched junction bases: 6. The repertoire was sequenced with immunoSEQ multiplex PCR; TCRdb's copy has only in-frame clones and lacks some. This table has some 120,000 clones, about 90% appearing once. This clone turned up a few times. What it binds is unknown. The sequencing used peripheral blood, collected on day 0 of AZD1222 vaccination. The sequence was collected from an adult in good health. The chain is built from TRBV2 and TRBJ1-5, with TRBD1 identical over 7 bases. The CDR3 is CASSGRTGHNQPQHF. CDR3 DNA: TGTGCCAGCAGTGGACGGACAGGTCACAATCAGCCCCAGCATTTT.